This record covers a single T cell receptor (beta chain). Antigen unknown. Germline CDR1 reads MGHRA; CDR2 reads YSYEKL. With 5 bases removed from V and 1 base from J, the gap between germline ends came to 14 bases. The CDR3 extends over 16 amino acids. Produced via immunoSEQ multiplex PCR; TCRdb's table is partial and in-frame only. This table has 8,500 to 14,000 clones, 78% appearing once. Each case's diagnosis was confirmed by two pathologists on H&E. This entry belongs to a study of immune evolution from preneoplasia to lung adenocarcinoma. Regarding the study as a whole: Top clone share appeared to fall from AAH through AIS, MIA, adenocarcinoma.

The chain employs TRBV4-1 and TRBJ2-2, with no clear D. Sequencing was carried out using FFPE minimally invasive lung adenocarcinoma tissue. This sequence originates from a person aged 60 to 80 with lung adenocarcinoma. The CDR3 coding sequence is TGCGCCAGCAGCGTCTTTGGGGATTTGAACACCGGGGAGCTGTTTTTT. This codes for CASSVFGDLNTGELFF.